This passage covers 28 T cell receptor beta chains from one sample sequenced in a study of cytomegalovirus exposure and HLA in healthy donors (TCRdb year 2017). The library was obtained by the immunoSEQ multiplex PCR assay. A mixture of 60 forward primers for TCR Vbeta segments and 13 reverse primers for TCR Jbeta segments was used in the multiplex PCR. Drawn from immuneACCESS, this table holds only the in-frame rearrangements with V and J called that TCRdb kept. Clones are partly lost; checked studies trace under half to an unresolved V gene and leave the rest unexplained. The sample table holds 150,000 or so clones, of which roughly 80% were seen once. Roughly 1.4% of the sample goes to the ten largest clones. Sequencing input: PBMCs. The source is a man aged 50 to 59 in good health and CMV-seropositive.

This sequence joins TRBV28 and TRBJ1-2; D gene unclear. The V end was cut by 3 bases, the J end by 2 bases, with 7 bases between. The germline V gene has CDR1 MDHEN and CDR2 SYDVKM. The CDR3 has 13 amino acids. This CDR3 is CASSLVQNYGYTF. CDR3 coding DNA: TGTGCCAGCAGTTTGGTCCAGAACTATGGCTACACCTTC.

A few counts support this clone. This chain connects TRBV11-2 to TRBJ2-3; 9 bases fit TRBD2. The V and J ends lost 4 bases and 3 bases, in that order; junction bases with no gene match: 5. The CDR3 length is 15 residues. Per the germline V gene, CDR1 is SGHAT and CDR2 is FQNNGV. CDR3 protein: CASSSPGLATDTQYF. The CDR3 bases are TGTGCCAGCAGCTCACCGGGACTAGCAACAGATACGCAGTATTTT.

V is TRBV7-2 and J is TRBJ2-7; 13 positions agree with TRBD2. The CDR3 spans 16 residues. The junction had 7 bases not matched to a gene; V was cut back by 5 bases and J by 3 bases. Germline values: CDR1 SGHTA, CDR2 FQGNSA. DNA for the CDR3: TGTGCCAGCAGCCCTAGGACTAGCGGGAGAGACTACGAGCAGTACTTC. Protein sequence: CASSPRTSGRDYEQYF.

The chain employs TRBV18 and TRBJ2-2; a weak D match, TRBD2 (6 bases). This CDR3 has 15 residues. The germline CDR1 and CDR2 sequences are KGHSH and LQKENI. The germline V and J ends were trimmed by 2 bases and 0 bases, with 7 bases remaining between them. The CDR3 DNA reads TGTGCCAGCTCACCAGGCGGGACGAACACCGGGGAGCTGTTTTTT. This codes for CASSPGGTNTGELFF. The complete variable domain, with remaining parts taken from reference TRBV18 and TRBJ2-2, reads NAGVMQNPRHLVRRRGQEARLRCSPMKGHSHVYWYRQLPEEGLKFMVYLQKENIIDESGMPKERFSAEFPKEGPSILRIQQVVRGDSAAYFCASSPGGTNTGELFFGEGSRLTVL.

V is TRBV25-1 and J is TRBJ1-5; D may be TRBD1 (5 bases). The CDR3 spans 15 residues. Looked up from germline, CDR1 is MGHDK and CDR2 is SYGVNS. Trimming took 4 bases from V and 6 from J, leaving 16 bases between them. The CDR3 nucleotides read TGTGCCAGCAGTGGGGACTCGGCAGGCGGTCAGCCCCAGCATTTT. Translation gives CASSGDSAGGQPQHF.

The chain joins TRBV28 to TRBJ2-1; D gene ambiguous. V was clipped by 7 bases and J by 7 bases, with 11 bases between them. Germline loops: CDR1 MDHEN, CDR2 SYDVKM. CDR3 length: 12 amino acids. Written as DNA, the CDR3 is TGTGCCAGCACCCGAGATAGTAATGAGCAGTTCTTC. This sequence encodes CASTRDSNEQFF.

The CDR3 nucleotides are TGTGCCAGTAGTATAGGACAGGGGAAGCAGTACTTC. Protein: CASSIGQGKQYF. The chain combines TRBV19 with TRBJ2-7; the match to TRBD1 covers 8 bases. Trimming took 1 base from V and 8 from J; bases not matched to a gene: 1. Germline values: CDR1 LNHDA, CDR2 SQIVND (reference sequence). The CDR3 totals 12 residues.

V gene TRBV5-4 combines with J gene TRBJ1-1; 8 bases fit TRBD1. With V trimmed by 1 base and J by 5 bases, 7 bases remained unmatched. CDR1 is SGHNT, CDR2 YYREEE, per germline (reference sequence). This CDR3 has 15 residues. CDR3: CASSLMGQGATEAFF. CDR3 DNA sequence: TGTGCCAGCAGCTTGATGGGTCAGGGGGCTACTGAAGCTTTCTTT.

This chain connects TRBV6-5 to TRBJ1-5; TRBD1 matches at 7 bases. This CDR3 has 13 residues. V lost 7 bases, J lost 4 bases, and 4 bases stayed unmatched. In germline, CDR1 is MNHEY, CDR2 SVGAGI. The CDR3 DNA reads as TGTGCCAGCACGCCGGGACAGAATCAGCCCCAGCATTTT. Its translation: CASTPGQNQPQHF.

This sequence joins TRBV19 and TRBJ2-1, with 9 bases matching TRBD2. The junction had 12 bases not matched to a gene; V was cut back by 3 bases and J by 9 bases. The germline V gene encodes CDR1 LNHDA and CDR2 SQIVND (reference sequence). The CDR3 length is 16 residues. This CDR3 reads CASSIGLSGSRREQFF. CDR3 nucleotide sequence: TGTGCCAGTAGTATCGGACTTAGCGGGAGTCGCCGTGAGCAGTTCTTC.

This sequence joins TRBV6-5 and TRBJ2-5; D is perhaps TRBD2 (5 bases). The J call may be wrong; the DNA end is better matched by TRBJ2-7. The germline V gene has CDR1 MNHEY and CDR2 SVGAGI. The CDR3 contains 16 residues. The CDR3 loop is CASSYSNSWSGSEQYF. The CDR3 coding sequence is TGTGCCAGCAGTTACTCGAACTCTTGGAGTGGGAGCGAGCAGTACTTC.

This sequence joins TRBV4-2 and TRBJ2-2; D is uncertain. V was pared by 1 base and J by 6 bases, with 6 bases between. The CDR3 has 13 amino acids. Germline lookup yields CDR1 LGHNA and CDR2 YNFKEQ. CDR3 residues: CASSQAMSGELFF. The CDR3 coding sequence is TGTGCCAGCAGCCAAGCAATGTCCGGGGAGCTGTTTTTT.

Here the CDR3 DNA reads TGCGCCAGCAGCAGGGGGACGGAGAACTACGAGCAGTACTTC. This gives the protein CASSRGTENYEQYF. The chain recombines TRBV5-1 with TRBJ2-7; a possible D gene is TRBD1 (6 bases). The CDR3 loop spans 14 amino acids. The V and J ends lost 4 bases and 3 bases respectively, with 14 bases between them. Germline CDR1 SGHRS, CDR2 YFSETQ.

This clone has more than one count but fewer than ten. The genes are TRBV4-3 and TRBJ1-1; possible D gene TRBD1, 5 bases. The CDR3 consists of 15 residues. From germline, CDR1 is LGHNA and CDR2 YSLEER. Trimming took off 1 base at V and 4 bases at J, with 13 bases between the two ends. CDR3: CASSQGAGYGTEAFF. In DNA, the CDR3 is TGCGCCAGCAGCCAAGGGGCAGGGTATGGCACTGAAGCTTTCTTT.

The V call is TRBV30, the J call TRBJ2-5, with 13 bases fitting TRBD2. The junction had 12 bases not matched to a gene; V was cut back by 6 bases and J by 5 bases. Germline V lookup: CDR1 GTSNPN, CDR2 SVGIG (reference sequence). The CDR3 length is 16 residues. The CDR3: CACIFPGLAGRETQYF. The DNA for the CDR3 is TGTGCCTGCATTTTCCCGGGACTAGCGGGGAGGGAGACCCAGTACTTC.

The V call is TRBV28, the J call TRBJ2-7, with TRBD2 matching 13 bases. The CDR3 has 15 residues. Germline CDR1 is MDHEN and CDR2 is SYDVKM. V dropped 3 bases and J dropped 7; count of bases not matched to a gene: 6. The CDR3 DNA follows: TGTGCCAGCAGTTTTGACGGACTAGCGGGAGCTGAGCAGTACTTC. Its translation is CASSFDGLAGAEQYF.

The chain joins TRBV6-5 to TRBJ2-5; tentatively, D is TRBD2 (6 bases). V lost 0 bases and J 5 bases, leaving 16 bases between the germline ends. The CDR3 loop spans 16 amino acids. Per the germline V gene, CDR1 is MNHEY and CDR2 is SVGAGI. The CDR3 DNA reads TGTGCCAGCAGTTACTCGGGGGACCGACGGGGGGAGACCCAGTACTTC. Its protein product is CASSYSGDRRGETQYF.

V is TRBV7-3 and J is TRBJ1-1; D uncertain. Germline V gene lookup returns CDR1 SGHTA and CDR2 FQGTGA. V lost 2 bases and J 2 bases, leaving 6 bases between the germline ends. The CDR3 spans 13 residues. The CDR3 DNA reads TGTGCCAGCAGCTTACAGTCTAACACTGAAGCTTTCTTT. It is translated as CASSLQSNTEAFF.

The CDR3 DNA reads TGCGCCAGCAGCGACGTCGGACAGAAGCAAGAGACCCAGTACTTC. Protein product: CASSDVGQKQETQYF. The chain uses TRBV4-1 and TRBJ2-5, with TRBD1 as a possible D gene (6 bases). V was shortened by 5 bases and J by 2 bases, with 15 bases between the two germline ends. CDR3 length equals 15 residues. CDR1 is MGHRA, CDR2 YSYEKL, per germline.

The J gene is TRBJ1-5, the V gene TRBV19, with D maybe TRBD1 (6 bases). This CDR3 spans 15 amino acids. V was shortened by 6 bases and J by 4 bases, with 16 bases between the two germline ends. Germline assignment: CDR1 LNHDA and CDR2 SQIVND (reference sequence). The CDR3 spells CASSPRQDFNQPQHF. The CDR3 nucleotides are TGTGCCAGTAGCCCCAGACAGGACTTTAATCAGCCCCAGCATTTT.

Written as DNA, the CDR3 is TGTGCCAGTAGTATAGATCCGGGGCGACAGGGACGCTACACCTTC. It is translated as CASSIDPGRQGRYTF. This chain joins TRBV19 and TRBJ1-2; 7 bases align to TRBD1. V was clipped by 0 bases and J by 9 bases; unmatched bases: 10. The CDR3 is 15 residues long. Looked up from germline, CDR1 is LNHDA and CDR2 is SQIVND (reference sequence).

This chain connects TRBV28 to TRBJ1-2; 7 positions agree with TRBD1. The V and J ends lost 4 bases and 8 bases, in that order; junction bases with no gene match: 13. CDR3 size: 15 residues. CDR1 and CDR2 from the germline V gene are MDHEN and SYDVKM. Written as DNA, the CDR3 is TGTGCCAGCAGTTCTCCGGGACAGATCCCCATAGGCTACACCTTC. Translated, it gives CASSSPGQIPIGYTF.

V gene TRBV5-1 combines with J gene TRBJ2-7, with TRBD2 matching over 8 bases. The CDR3 loop spans 14 amino acids. Trimming removed 2 bases from V and 2 bases from J; junction bases left unmatched: 3. CDR1 is SGHRS and CDR2 is YFSETQ in the germline V gene. The CDR3 reads CASSLTGGPYEQYF. For the CDR3, the DNA is TGCGCCAGCAGCTTAACGGGGGGGCCCTACGAGCAGTACTTC.

The rearrangement uses TRBV11-2 and TRBJ1-4; maybe TRBD1 (6 bases). Trimming took 3 bases from V and 3 from J, leaving 11 bases between them. The CDR3 is 15 amino acids. Per germline, CDR1 SGHAT and CDR2 FQNNGV. CDR3 DNA: TGTGCCAGCAGCTTCCGGACAGTTGCTAATGAAAAACTGTTTTTT. Protein: CASSFRTVANEKLFF.

The chain combines TRBV6-5 with TRBJ1-5, with TRBD1 identical over 7 bases. CDR3 size: 13 residues. The germline V gene has CDR1 MNHEY and CDR2 SVGAGI. The V segment lost 5 bases and the J segment 6 bases; nucleotides outside the gene matches: 4. CDR3 nucleotides: TGTGCCAGCAGTGTCAGGGGGAGTCAGCCCCAGCATTTT. It translates to CASSVRGSQPQHF.

The V call is TRBV5-1, the J call TRBJ1-6; D remains ambiguous. CDR3 length: 17 amino acids. Trimming shortened V by 4 bases and J by 0 bases, and 14 bases separated the two germline ends. Germline CDR1 and CDR2: SGHRS and YFSETQ. CDR3 protein: CASSMLPSSSYNSPLHF. The DNA for the CDR3 is TGCGCCAGCAGCATGTTGCCTAGTAGCTCCTATAATTCACCCCTCCACTTT.

This rearrangement joins TRBV5-1 to TRBJ2-1, with 13 bases that match TRBD2. The ends lost 3 bases at V and 7 bases at J; junction bases unmatched: 1. Germline loops: CDR1 SGHRS, CDR2 YFSETQ. This CDR3 is 14 amino acids long. CDR3 residues: CASSSGLAGNEQFF. The CDR3 region has the DNA TGCGCCAGCAGCTCGGGACTAGCGGGAAATGAGCAGTTCTTC.

The V call is TRBV19, the J call TRBJ2-7; 8 positions match TRBD1. V lost 7 bases and J lost 6; bases outside the gene matches: 5. From germline, CDR1 is LNHDA and CDR2 SQIVND (reference sequence). This CDR3 spans 12 amino acids. CDR3 sequence reads: CASIGTGREQYF. CDR3 DNA: TGTGCCAGTATTGGGACAGGTCGCGAGCAGTACTTC.